This TCR beta chain is drawn from a study of shared clonotypes between healthy human individuals. Overall study: Three CD4 naive, three CD4 memory, two CD8 naive and one CD8 memory plate were used per donor. Study-wide results and limits: All-four-donor shared clonotypes had higher generation probabilities than non-shared clonotypes did.

Naivety among CD8 cells was defined by CD45RO negativity and positive CCR7 selection, thereby excluding terminally differentiated effector memory CD45RA+ cells. Concerning this clone: What it binds is unknown.

TCRdb's table, derived via immunoSEQ multiplex PCR, lists solely in-frame clones and lacks some. The data show around 2.1 million clones, about 93% seen once. The CDR3 runs 11 residues. From germline, CDR1 is SNHLY and CDR2 FYNNEI. Trimming shortened V by 4 bases and J by 7 bases, and 7 bases separated the two germline ends. This sequence was found in a man between 18 and 29 years old in good health. Some clones in this sample may be carry-over from other donors' samples. The sample taken for sequencing was naive CD8+ T cells from PBMCs. The chain couples TRBV2 to TRBJ1-1; D may be TRBD1 (5 bases). In DNA, the CDR3 is TGTGCCAGCAGTGGGGACGGTGAAGCTTTCTTT. This codes for CASSGDGEAFF.